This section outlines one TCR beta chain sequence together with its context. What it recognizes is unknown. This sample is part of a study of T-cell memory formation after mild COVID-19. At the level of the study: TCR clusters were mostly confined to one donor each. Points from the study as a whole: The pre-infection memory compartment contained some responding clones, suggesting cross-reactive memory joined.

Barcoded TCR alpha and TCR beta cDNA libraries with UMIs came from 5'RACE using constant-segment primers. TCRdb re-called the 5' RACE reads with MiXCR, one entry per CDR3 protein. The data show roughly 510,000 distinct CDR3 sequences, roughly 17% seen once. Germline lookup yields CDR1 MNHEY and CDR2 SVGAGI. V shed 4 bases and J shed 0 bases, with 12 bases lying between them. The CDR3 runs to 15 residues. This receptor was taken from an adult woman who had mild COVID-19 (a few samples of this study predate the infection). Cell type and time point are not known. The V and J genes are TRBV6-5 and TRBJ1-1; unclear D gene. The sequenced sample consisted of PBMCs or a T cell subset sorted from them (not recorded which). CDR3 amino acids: CASSFMTSVNTEAFF. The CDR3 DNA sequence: TGTGCCAGCAGTTTCATGACATCGGTGAACACTGAAGCTTTCTTT.